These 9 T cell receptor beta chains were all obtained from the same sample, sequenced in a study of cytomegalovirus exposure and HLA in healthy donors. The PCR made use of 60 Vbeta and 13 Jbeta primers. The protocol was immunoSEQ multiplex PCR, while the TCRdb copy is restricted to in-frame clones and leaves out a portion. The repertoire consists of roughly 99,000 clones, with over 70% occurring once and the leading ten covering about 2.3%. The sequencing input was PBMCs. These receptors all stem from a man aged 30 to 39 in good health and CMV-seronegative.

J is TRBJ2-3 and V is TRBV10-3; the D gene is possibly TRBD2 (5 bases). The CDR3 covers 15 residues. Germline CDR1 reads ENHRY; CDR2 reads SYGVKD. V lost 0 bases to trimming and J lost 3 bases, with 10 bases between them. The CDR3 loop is CAISESPSLTDTQYF. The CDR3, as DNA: TGTGCCATCAGTGAGTCGCCTAGCTTGACAGATACGCAGTATTTT.

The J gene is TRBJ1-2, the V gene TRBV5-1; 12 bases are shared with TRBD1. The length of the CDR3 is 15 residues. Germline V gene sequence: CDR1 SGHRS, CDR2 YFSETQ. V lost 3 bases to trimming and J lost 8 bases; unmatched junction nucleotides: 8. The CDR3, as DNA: TGCGCCAGCAGCTCCCATCGGGACAGGGGGCAAGGCTACACCTTC. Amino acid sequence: CASSSHRDRGQGYTF.

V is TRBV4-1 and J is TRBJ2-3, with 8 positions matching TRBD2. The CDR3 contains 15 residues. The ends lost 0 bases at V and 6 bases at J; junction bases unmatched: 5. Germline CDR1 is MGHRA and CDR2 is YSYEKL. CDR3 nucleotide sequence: TGCGCCAGCAGCCAAGATGGGACTAGTCGGGATACGCAGTATTTT. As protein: CASSQDGTSRDTQYF.

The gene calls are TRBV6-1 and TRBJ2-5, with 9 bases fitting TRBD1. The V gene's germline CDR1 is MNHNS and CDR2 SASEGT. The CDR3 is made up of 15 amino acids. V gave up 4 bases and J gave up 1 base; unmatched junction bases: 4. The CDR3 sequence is CASSADRGTQETQYF. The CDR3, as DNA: TGTGCCAGCAGTGCCGACAGGGGGACCCAAGAGACCCAGTACTTC.

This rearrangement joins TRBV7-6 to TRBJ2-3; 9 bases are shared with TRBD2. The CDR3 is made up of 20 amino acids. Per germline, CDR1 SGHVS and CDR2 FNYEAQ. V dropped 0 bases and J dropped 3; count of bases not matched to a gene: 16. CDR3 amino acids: CASSLASGGGAFIRTDTQYF. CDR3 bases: TGTGCCAGCAGCTTAGCTTCCGGCGGGGGGGCTTTCATCCGGACAGATACGCAGTATTTT.

CDR3 DNA: TGTGCCAGCAGCCAAGTTAGTTCACCCCTCCACTTT. This encodes CASSQVSSPLHF. This rearrangement joins TRBV14 to TRBJ1-6, with unresolved D. The V and J ends lost 1 base and 9 bases respectively, with 4 bases between them. The CDR3 runs to 12 residues. Looked up from germline, CDR1 is SGHDN and CDR2 is FVKESK.

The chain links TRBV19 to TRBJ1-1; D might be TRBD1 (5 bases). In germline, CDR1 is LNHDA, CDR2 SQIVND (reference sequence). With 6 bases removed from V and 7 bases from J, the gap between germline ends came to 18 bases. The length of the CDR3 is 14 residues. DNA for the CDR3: TGTGCCAGTAGCCTCCAGGGTTCGCAGGGTGAAGCTTTCTTT. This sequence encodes CASSLQGSQGEAFF.

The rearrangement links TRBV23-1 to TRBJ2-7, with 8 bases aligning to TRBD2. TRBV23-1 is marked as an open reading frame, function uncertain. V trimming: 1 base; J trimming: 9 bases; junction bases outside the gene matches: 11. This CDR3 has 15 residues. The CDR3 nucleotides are TGCGCCAGCAGTCAATACAGAGCGGGAGTCCCCGGGCAGTACTTC. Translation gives CASSQYRAGVPGQYF.

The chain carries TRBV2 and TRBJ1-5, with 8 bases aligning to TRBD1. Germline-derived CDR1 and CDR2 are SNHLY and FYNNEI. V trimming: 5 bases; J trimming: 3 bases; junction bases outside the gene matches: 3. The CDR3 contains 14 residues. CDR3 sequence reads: CASSRQGANQPQHF. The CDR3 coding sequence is TGTGCCAGCAGTCGGCAGGGGGCCAATCAGCCCCAGCATTTT.